This record looks at one T cell receptor beta chain sequence and its context. No antigen is known for it. V shed 0 bases and J shed 2 bases, with 12 bases lying between them. CDR3 length equals 15 residues. The V gene's germline CDR1 is DFQATT and CDR2 SNEGSKA (reference sequence). A 5'RACE template-switching step, the method used to make TCR cDNA, added a universal primer site and UMIs. TCRdb redid the calling of the 5' RACE reads with MiXCR, one entry per CDR3 protein. The sample holds about 580,000 distinct CDR3 sequences; roughly 17% are singletons and the top ten take around 16%. These data belong to a study of T cells after yellow fever vaccination. Whole-study results and caveats: Abundant bulk-population clonotypes could contaminate the FACS-sorted repertoires. Peak timing came faster in the weaker secondary response, day 5 versus 15. Detected again after the booster were most primary-vaccination clones, at nearly 97% CD4 and 80% to 90% CD8.

The sample was PBMCs, taken around 5 days after the first yellow fever vaccination. The TCR sequence derives from a man aged 18 to 30 who received the YFV17D yellow fever vaccine. The chain recombines TRBV20-1 with TRBJ2-3; D is unresolved. CDR3 DNA sequence: TGCAGTGCTAGAGATCGGCCGGGTATCACAGATACGCAGTATTTT. Translating it yields CSARDRPGITDTQYF.